The present T cell receptor beta chain was sequenced within a study of response to subunit inactivated influenza vaccine. Using its own MiXCR run on the RT-PCR reads, TCRdb lists one record per CDR3 protein. The sample records more than 450,000 distinct CDR3 sequences, approximately 12% being singletons. V lost 2 bases and J 4 bases, leaving 8 bases between the germline ends. The CDR3 is 13 amino acids. This clonotype has only a few counts. The chain uses TRBV12-3 or TRBV12-4 and TRBJ1-2; D remains unclear. The starting material was PBMCs from blood, obtained on the day of vaccination. The TCR originated in a man aged 45-65 years who received an inactivated influenza vaccine. The CDR3 DNA reads as TGTGCCAGCAGTTTAAGGGCAGCCTATGGCTACACCTTC. Its translation: CASSLRAAYGYTF.